The 3 T cell receptor beta chains below come from one sample, sequenced in a study of post-analysis software for immune sequencing data. Study-level points and caveats: Four or five TRBV segments, TRBV5-6, TRBV5-1 and TRBV20-1 among them, were found more frequent in patients than controls.

These receptors have no identified antigens. Prepared libraries of TCR beta cDNA carried unique molecular identifiers. TCRdb processed the PCR reads anew with MiXCR; each CDR3 protein has one entry. The table has more than 450,000 distinct CDR3 sequences, under 40% seen once. The specimen was blood. All receptors come from a girl aged 2 to 17 with multiple sclerosis.

This clonotype was seen a handful of times. This chain connects TRBV5-5 to TRBJ2-3; D ambiguous. In germline, CDR1 is SGHKS, CDR2 YYEKEE (reference sequence). V lost 6 bases, J lost 1 base, and 18 bases lay in between. This CDR3 region has 16 residues. CDR3 amino acids: CASTRPGLRGTDTQYF. The CDR3 DNA sequence: TGTGCCAGCACCCGCCCGGGTTTACGGGGCACAGATACGCAGTATTTT.

In this sample, this clonotype turned up a few times. The chain has TRBV7-2 and TRBJ1-2; TRBD1 matches 8 bases. V lost 5 bases and J lost 6; bases outside the gene matches: 5. This CDR3 contains 13 residues. Germline lookup yields CDR1 SGHTA and CDR2 FQGNSA. The CDR3 coding sequence is TGTGCCAGCAGCACTAGGACAGGGAATGGCTACACCTTC. Protein: CASSTRTGNGYTF.

This clonotype has only a few counts. The chain has TRBV20-1 and TRBJ2-4, with TRBD1 identical over 7 bases. V lost 5 bases to trimming and J lost 1 base; unmatched junction nucleotides: 5. The CDR3 is 14 residues long. Germline loops: CDR1 DFQATT, CDR2 SNEGSKA (reference sequence). The CDR3, as DNA: TGCAGTGCTGGTGACAGGGTGGCCAAAAACATTCAGTACTTC. Its protein is CSAGDRVAKNIQYF.